A single sample gave rise to the 14 T cell receptor beta chains below, sequenced in a study of blood T cell repertoires in COVID-19. Measured with immunoSEQ multiplex PCR; TCRdb has only the in-frame clones, and not every one. The data contain some 34,000 clones, around 83% of them singletons. Sequenced input: peripheral blood. Source of these receptors: a human donor in a cohort sampled during active COVID-19.

The chain couples TRBV6-5 to TRBJ2-2; the D gene is possibly TRBD2 (5 bases). CDR3 length equals 13 residues. From germline, CDR1 is MNHEY and CDR2 SVGAGI. V lost 8 bases and J lost 2, with 9 bases in between. The CDR3 here is CASGGVNTGELFF. In DNA, the CDR3 is TGTGCCAGCGGAGGAGTCAACACCGGGGAGCTGTTTTTT.

The V call is TRBV7-6, the J call TRBJ1-2; 7 bases fit TRBD1. The CDR3 spans 16 residues. V shed 3 bases, J shed 2 bases, and the junction held 9 bases outside the gene matches. Per the germline V gene, CDR1 is SGHVS and CDR2 is FNYEAQ. Here the CDR3 DNA reads TGTGCCAGCAGCTTTGGACAGGCGGCAGAGAACTATGGCTACACCTTC. This codes for CASSFGQAAENYGYTF.

The chain recombines TRBV27 with TRBJ2-3; TRBD2 agrees at 7 bases. The CDR3 is 17 residues long. The germline gives CDR1 MNHEY, CDR2 SMNVEV (reference sequence). The V and J ends lost 2 bases and 1 base, in that order; junction bases with no gene match: 9. The CDR3 loop reads CASSLLAAMPGTDTQYF. The CDR3 DNA reads TGTGCCAGCAGTTTACTAGCGGCCATGCCTGGCACAGATACGCAGTATTTT.

This clone was seen more than once but under ten times. This chain links TRBV2 with TRBJ1-5, with no clear D. This CDR3 is built from 13 residues. The germline gives CDR1 SNHLY, CDR2 FYNNEI. Trimming removed 7 bases from V and 0 bases from J, with 7 bases in between. The CDR3 region is CASMRASNQPQHF. DNA of the CDR3: TGTGCCAGCATGAGGGCTAGCAATCAGCCCCAGCATTTT.

The V and J genes are TRBV28 and TRBJ2-1; perhaps TRBD1 as D (7 bases). Germline CDR1 and CDR2: MDHEN and SYDVKM. Trimming cost V 4 bases and J 4 bases, with 11 bases left between them. The CDR3 has 14 amino acids. In DNA form, the CDR3 reads TGTGCCAGCAGTTCAGGGGGGCGTTACAATGAGCAGTTCTTC. It encodes CASSSGGRYNEQFF.

The gene calls are TRBV11-3 and TRBJ1-1; no clear D. V was trimmed by 5 bases and J by 7 bases, leaving 11 bases between them. The germline gives CDR1 SGHNT, CDR2 YENEEA. The CDR3 has 12 residues. In DNA, the CDR3 is TGTGCCAGCAGCATTTCGAACGGTGAAGCTTTCTTT. This encodes CASSISNGEAFF.

In DNA form, the CDR3 reads TGTGCCAGCAGCCAAGTGCGTCGGGGAACATACAATGAGCAGTTCTTC. Amino acids: CASSQVRRGTYNEQFF. The chain carries TRBV3-1 (or the pseudogene TRBV3-2) and TRBJ2-1; TRBD2 is a possible D gene (5 bases). Germline V gene lookup returns CDR1 LGHDT and CDR2 YNNKEL (reference sequence). The CDR3 contains 16 residues. With 1 base removed from V and 4 bases from J, the gap between germline ends came to 14 bases.

The CDR3 region is CASSLTGGADTQYF. The CDR3 nucleotides are TGTGCCAGCAGCTTAACGGGGGGGGCAGATACGCAGTATTTT. This sequence joins TRBV7-9 and TRBJ2-3, with 8 positions matching TRBD2. The germline CDR1 and CDR2 sequences are SEHNR and FQNEAQ (reference sequence). V lost 2 bases and J lost 4; bases outside the gene matches: 2. This CDR3 region has 14 residues. Supplemented by reference TRBV7-9 and TRBJ2-3, the full variable domain reads DTGVSQNPRHKITKRGQNVTFRCDPISEHNRLYWYRQTLGQGPEFLTYFQNEAQLEKSRLLSDRFSAERPKGSFSTLEIQRTEQGDSAMYLCASSLTGGADTQYFGPGTRLTVL.

The chain combines TRBV7-2 with TRBJ2-7; D gene uncertain. Germline CDR1 SGHTA, CDR2 FQGNSA. Trimming took off 5 bases at V and 2 bases at J, with 10 bases between the two ends. The CDR3 has 13 amino acids. CDR3 sequence (DNA): TGTGCCAGCAGCCCACATAAAGCCTACGAGCAGTACTTC. Its translation: CASSPHKAYEQYF.

This chain uses TRBV2 with TRBJ2-1; 13 positions match TRBD2. V trimming: 6 bases; J trimming: 10 bases; junction bases outside the gene matches: 3. Germline CDR1 reads SNHLY; CDR2 reads FYNNEI. The CDR3 loop spans 13 amino acids. CDR3 bases: TGTGCCAGCAGGGGACTAGCGGGAAACGAGCAGTTCTTC. It yields the protein CASRGLAGNEQFF.

The chain is built from TRBV6-5 and TRBJ1-1; no definite D call. The CDR3 is made up of 14 amino acids. CDR1 and CDR2 from the germline V gene are MNHEY and SVGAGI. V shed 4 bases and J shed 1 base, with 10 bases lying between them. The CDR3 loop reads CASSLGFGNTEAFF. CDR3 sequence (DNA): TGTGCCAGCAGTTTGGGCTTCGGGAACACTGAAGCTTTCTTT.

This clone was seen only once. The J gene is TRBJ1-1, the V gene TRBV29-1; D ambiguous. The ends were cut back, 3 bases at V and 8 bases at J, with 10 bases in the middle. CDR1 SQVTM and CDR2 ANQGSEA come from the germline V gene. The CDR3 has 11 residues. The DNA of the CDR3 is TGCAGCGTTGACGGTCCGGTGGAAGCTTTCTTT. This encodes CSVDGPVEAFF.

Here the CDR3 reads CASSPDRGGYEQYF. As DNA, the CDR3 is TGCGCCAGCAGCCCGGACAGGGGTGGGTACGAGCAGTACTTC. The rearrangement joins TRBV5-1 to TRBJ2-7; 9 bases line up with TRBD1. V lost 4 bases to trimming and J lost 4 bases; unmatched junction nucleotides: 6. The CDR3 length is 14 residues. The germline V gene encodes CDR1 SGHRS and CDR2 YFSETQ.

V gene TRBV10-2 combines with J gene TRBJ2-1, with 7 bases fitting TRBD2. Trimming took 6 bases from V and 3 from J; bases not matched to a gene: 8. Germline values: CDR1 WSHSY, CDR2 SAAADI. CDR3 length equals 15 residues. CDR3 sequence: CASRKGASGYNEQFF. The DNA for the CDR3 is TGCGCCAGCAGAAAAGGGGCTAGCGGCTACAATGAGCAGTTCTTC.